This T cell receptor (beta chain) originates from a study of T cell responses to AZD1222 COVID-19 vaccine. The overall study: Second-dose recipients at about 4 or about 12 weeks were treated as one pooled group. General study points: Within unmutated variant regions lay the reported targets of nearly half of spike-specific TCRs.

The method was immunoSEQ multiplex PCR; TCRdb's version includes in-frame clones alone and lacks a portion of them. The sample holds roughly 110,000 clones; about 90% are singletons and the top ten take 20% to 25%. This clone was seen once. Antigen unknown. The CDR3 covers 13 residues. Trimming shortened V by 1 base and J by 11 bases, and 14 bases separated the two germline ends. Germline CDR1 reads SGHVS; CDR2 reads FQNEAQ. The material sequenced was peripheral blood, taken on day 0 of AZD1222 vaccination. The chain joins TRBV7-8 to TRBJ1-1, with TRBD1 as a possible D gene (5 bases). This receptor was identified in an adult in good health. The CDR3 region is CASSLGGAVGAFF. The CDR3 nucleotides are TGTGCCAGCAGCTTAGGAGGGGCGGTGGGGGCTTTCTTT.